The source of this T cell receptor beta chain is a study of cytomegalovirus exposure and HLA in healthy donors. All the people who gave samples were healthy bone marrow donors. In the PCR, 60 Vbeta and 13 Jbeta primers were used. Using immunoSEQ multiplex PCR, the repertoire was profiled, and TCRdb retains in-frame clones only, with some absent. The data hold about 170,000 clones, with over 65% observed a single time. Sequenced: PBMCs. The sequence came from a man in his forties in good health and CMV-seropositive.

The CDR3 sequence is CATRDSPPTEAFF. The CDR3, as DNA: TGTGCCACCCGAGACAGTCCCCCCACTGAAGCTTTCTTT. The rearrangement uses TRBV25-1 and TRBJ1-1; D possibly corresponds to TRBD1 (5 bases). The germline gives CDR1 MGHDK, CDR2 SYGVNS. This CDR3 is 13 amino acids long. The germline V and J ends were trimmed by 10 bases and 4 bases, with 16 bases remaining between them.